The following is a T cell receptor (beta chain) sequence with its context. As yet, its antigen is unknown. The germline CDR1 and CDR2 sequences are SQVTM and ANQGSEA. J gave up 7 bases and V 6 bases, and 14 bases lay outside the gene matches. CDR3 length: 14 residues. This sample was taken from a study of Graves' ophthalmopathy and Graves' hyperthyroidism. Investigators amplified TCR beta CDR3 regions from RNA transcripts. Scientists carried out first-round RT-PCR using HTBI primers and then a second-round multiplex PCR. TCRdb itself ran the multiplex PCR reads through MiXCR, one entry per CDR3 protein. This table holds 200,000 to 250,000 distinct CDR3 sequences, 29% found once. Study-level results: A model built from 13 signatures distinguished ophthalmopathy from stable hyperthyroidism with 85% to 90% sensitivity and around 78% specificity.

The sequence was collected from a middle-aged man with Graves' ophthalmopathy. The genes are TRBV29-1 and TRBJ1-2; 7 bases fit TRBD1. The sample comprised peripheral blood. CDR3 sequence: CSVPVGRTGGGYTF. The DNA for the CDR3 is TGCAGCGTCCCCGTGGGTAGGACAGGTGGTGGCTACACCTTC.